This record looks at one TCR beta chain sequence and its context. There are 17 residues in the CDR3. This sample is part of a study of control samples from healthy donors and cancer patients. Produced via immunoSEQ multiplex PCR; TCRdb's table is partial and in-frame only. The table shows roughly 100,000 clones, with approximately 90% occurring only once. This chain uses TRBV12-2 with TRBJ1-4; the table's D gene call, TRBD1, was not cross checked with the DNA. TRBV12-2 is a known pseudogene. This TCR was recovered from a woman under 30 in good health. The sample consisted of blood. CDR3 protein: CASRLPGQGNRNEKLFF. The DNA of the CDR3 is TGTGCAAGTCGCTTACCAGGGCAGGGGAATAGAAATGAAAAACTGTTTTTT.